This T cell receptor beta chain was profiled in a study of T cell repertoires in cytomegalovirus infection. The germline gives CDR1 SGHVS, CDR2 FQNEAQ. CDR3 size: 14 residues. The V end lost 0 bases, the J end lost 5 bases, and 10 bases lay between the germline ends. TCRdb itself ran the reads through MiXCR, one entry per CDR3 protein. Of 90,000 to 110,000 distinct CDR3 sequences listed, around 29% are singletons. This clonotype was recorded at least ten times. The target antigen is unknown. The chain has TRBV7-8 and TRBJ2-5; no firm D call. The clonotype was recovered from a human donor in good health (CMV status not recorded). Some clones in this sample may be carry-over from other donors' samples. The sample consisted of CD8+ T cells from cultured PBMCs, taken from culture after CMV antigen stimulation. Here the CDR3 DNA reads TGTGCCAGCAGCTTAGCGTACAACTTGGAGACCCAGTACTTC. It translates to CASSLAYNLETQYF. Variable domain in full (rest from reference TRBV7-8 and TRBJ2-5): GAGVSQSPRYKVAKRGQDVALRCDPISGHVSLFWYQQALGQGPEFLTYFQNEAQLDKSGLPSDRFFAERPEGSVSTLKIQRTQQEDSAVYLCASSLAYNLETQYFGPGTRLLVL.